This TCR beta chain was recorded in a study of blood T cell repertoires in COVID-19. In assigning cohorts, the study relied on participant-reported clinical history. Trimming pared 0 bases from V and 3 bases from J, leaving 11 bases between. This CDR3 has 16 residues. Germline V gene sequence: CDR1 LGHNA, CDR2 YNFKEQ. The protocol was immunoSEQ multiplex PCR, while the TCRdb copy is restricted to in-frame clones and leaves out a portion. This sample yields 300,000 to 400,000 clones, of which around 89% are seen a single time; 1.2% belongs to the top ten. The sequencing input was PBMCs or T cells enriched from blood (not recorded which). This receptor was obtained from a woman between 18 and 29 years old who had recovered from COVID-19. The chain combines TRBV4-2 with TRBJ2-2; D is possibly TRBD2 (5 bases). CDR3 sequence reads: CASSQDYEGHTGELFF. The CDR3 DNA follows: TGTGCCAGCAGCCAAGATTATGAGGGCCACACCGGGGAGCTGTTTTTT.